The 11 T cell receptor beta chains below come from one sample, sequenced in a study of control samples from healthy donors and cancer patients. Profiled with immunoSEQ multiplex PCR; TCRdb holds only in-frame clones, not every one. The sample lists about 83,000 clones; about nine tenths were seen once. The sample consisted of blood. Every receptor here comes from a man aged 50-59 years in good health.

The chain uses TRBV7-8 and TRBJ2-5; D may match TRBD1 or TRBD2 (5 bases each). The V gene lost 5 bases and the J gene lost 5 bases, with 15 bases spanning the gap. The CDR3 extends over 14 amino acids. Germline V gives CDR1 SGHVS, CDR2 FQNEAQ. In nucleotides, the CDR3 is TGTGCCAGCAGCCGACGGCAGGGAGCGGAGACCCAGTACTTC. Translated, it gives CASSRRQGAETQYF.

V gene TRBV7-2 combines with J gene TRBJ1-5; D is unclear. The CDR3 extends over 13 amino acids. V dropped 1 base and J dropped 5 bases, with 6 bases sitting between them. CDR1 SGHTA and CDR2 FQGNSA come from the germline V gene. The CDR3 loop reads CASSLGPDQPQHF. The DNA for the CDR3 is TGTGCCAGCAGCTTAGGTCCAGATCAGCCCCAGCATTTT. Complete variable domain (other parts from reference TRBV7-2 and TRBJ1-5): GAGVSQSPSNKVTEKGKDVELRCDPISGHTALYWYRQSLGQGLEFLIYFQGNSAPDKSGLPSDRFSAERTGGSVSTLTIQRTQQEDSAVYLCASSLGPDQPQHFGDGTRLSIL.

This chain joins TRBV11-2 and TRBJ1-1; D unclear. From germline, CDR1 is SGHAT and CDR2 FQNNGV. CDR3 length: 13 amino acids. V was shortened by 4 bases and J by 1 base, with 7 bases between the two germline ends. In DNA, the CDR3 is TGTGCCAGCAGCTCCAATTCGAACACTGAAGCTTTCTTT. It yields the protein CASSSNSNTEAFF.

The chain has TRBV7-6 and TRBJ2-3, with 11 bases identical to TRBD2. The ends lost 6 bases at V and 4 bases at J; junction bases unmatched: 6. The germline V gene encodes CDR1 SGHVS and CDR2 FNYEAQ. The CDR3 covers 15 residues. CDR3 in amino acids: CASSSSGGSADTQYF. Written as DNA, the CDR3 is TGTGCCAGCAGTTCTAGCGGGGGGTCGGCAGATACGCAGTATTTT.

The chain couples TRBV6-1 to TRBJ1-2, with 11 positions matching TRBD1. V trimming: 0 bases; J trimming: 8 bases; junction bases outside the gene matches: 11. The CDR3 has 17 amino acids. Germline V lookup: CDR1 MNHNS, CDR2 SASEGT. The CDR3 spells CASSEALRGQGAGGYTF. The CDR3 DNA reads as TGTGCCAGCAGTGAAGCGCTTCGAGGACAGGGGGCGGGAGGCTACACCTTC.

The CDR3 DNA reads TGTGCCAGCACCTTAAGGGGAACTGAAGCTTTCTTT. This sequence encodes CASTLRGTEAFF. The chain employs TRBV5-6 and TRBJ1-1, with D perhaps TRBD1 (5 bases). Germline-derived CDR1 and CDR2 are SGHDT and YYEEEE. The CDR3 spans 12 residues. The germline V and J ends were trimmed by 6 bases and 5 bases, with 11 bases remaining between them.

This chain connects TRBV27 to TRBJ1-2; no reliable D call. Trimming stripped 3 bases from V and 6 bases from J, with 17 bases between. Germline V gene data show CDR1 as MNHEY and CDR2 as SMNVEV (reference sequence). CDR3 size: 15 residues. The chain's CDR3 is CASSFVDGRGDGYTF. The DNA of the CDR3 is TGTGCCAGCAGTTTCGTTGACGGGCGTGGGGATGGCTACACCTTC.

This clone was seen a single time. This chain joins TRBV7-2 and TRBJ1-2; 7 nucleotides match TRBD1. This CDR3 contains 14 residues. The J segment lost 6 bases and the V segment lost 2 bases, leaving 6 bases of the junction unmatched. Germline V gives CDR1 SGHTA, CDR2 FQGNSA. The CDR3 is CASSLLQGVHGYTF. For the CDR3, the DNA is TGTGCCAGCAGCTTACTTCAGGGGGTCCATGGCTACACCTTC.

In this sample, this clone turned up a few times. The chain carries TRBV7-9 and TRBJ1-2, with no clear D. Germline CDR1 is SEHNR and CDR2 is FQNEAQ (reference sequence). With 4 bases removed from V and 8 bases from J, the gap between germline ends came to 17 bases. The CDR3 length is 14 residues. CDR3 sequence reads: CASSSEVGFAGYTF. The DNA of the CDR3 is TGTGCCAGCAGCTCGGAGGTTGGGTTCGCGGGCTACACCTTC. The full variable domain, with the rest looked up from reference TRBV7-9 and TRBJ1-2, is DTGVSQNPRHKITKRGQNVTFRCDPISEHNRLYWYRQTLGQGPEFLTYFQNEAQLEKSRLLSDRFSAERPKGSFSTLEIQRTEQGDSAMYLCASSSEVGFAGYTFGSGTRLTVV.

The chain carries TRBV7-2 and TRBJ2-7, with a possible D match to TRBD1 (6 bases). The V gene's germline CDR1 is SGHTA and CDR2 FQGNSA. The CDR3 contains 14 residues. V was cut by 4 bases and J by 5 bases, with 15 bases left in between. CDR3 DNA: TGTGCCAGCAGCTCACAGGGCGTTGGGGACGAGCAGTACTTC. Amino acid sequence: CASSSQGVGDEQYF. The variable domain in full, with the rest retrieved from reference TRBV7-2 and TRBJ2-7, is GAGVSQSPSNKVTEKGKDVELRCDPISGHTALYWYRQSLGQGLEFLIYFQGNSAPDKSGLPSDRFSAERTGGSVSTLTIQRTQQEDSAVYLCASSSQGVGDEQYFGPGTRLTVT.

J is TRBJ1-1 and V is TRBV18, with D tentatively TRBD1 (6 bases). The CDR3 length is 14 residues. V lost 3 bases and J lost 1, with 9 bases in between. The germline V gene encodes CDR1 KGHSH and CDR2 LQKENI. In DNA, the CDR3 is TGTGCCAGCTCACCGTCGGGACAGAACACTGAAGCTTTCTTT. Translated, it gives CASSPSGQNTEAFF.